This T cell receptor (beta chain) was sequenced during a study of tumor-infiltrating lymphocytes in primary liver carcinoma. A constant-region primer primed TCR beta cDNA synthesis from about 490 ng of total RNA. Sequencing libraries for TCR beta derived from three nested multiplex PCR rounds that used slightly modified ARM-PCR. The study ran its first two PCR rounds for nine to ten cycles each, using TRBV1-TRBV30 forward primers and a C-beta reverse primer. TCRdb reprocessed the multiplex PCR reads with MiXCR, giving one entry per CDR3 protein. The sample holds 48,000 or so distinct CDR3 sequences, over 65% seen once. There are 12 residues in the CDR3. Trimming took off 3 bases at V and 10 bases at J, with 13 bases between the two ends. Unsorted bulk tissue, roughly 19-33 mg of it, served as the source for co-extraction of RNA and DNA.

The chain recombines TRBV12-3 or TRBV12-4 with TRBJ2-7; D is perhaps TRBD2 (5 bases). Sequencing was done on a sample of liver tumor tissue from sampling region 3. As to subset: tumor region T3, left-lateral pole. This clonotype was obtained from a man aged 35 to 55 with primary liver carcinoma and hepatitis B virus infection. DNA for the CDR3: TGTGCCAGCAGTTTGCGGGCTGTCGAACAGTACTTC. This gives the protein CASSLRAVEQYF.